This is a list of T cell receptor beta chains from one sample in a study of glioma-infiltrating T cells after dendritic cell vaccination. TCRdb's table, derived via immunoSEQ multiplex PCR, lists solely in-frame clones and lacks some. The sample yields roughly 100,000 clones, 85% to 90% seen once. Source: blood, taken after dendritic cell vaccination. These receptors were obtained from a human donor with glioblastoma. Each CDR3 is given with its conserved first and last residue. D genes are given only for firm matches. Size values are once, few and many counts, or a class for expanded clones, and some rows have none.

TRBJ2-3 | - | - | TRBV18 | TGTGCCAGCTCTCTGGGGCGGAGCACAGATACGCAGTATTTT | CASSLGRSTDTQYF
TRBJ1-2 | - | - | TRBV29-1 | TGCAGCGTTGAAAGTGGAGCCTATGGCTACACCTTC | CSVESGAYGYTF
TRBJ1-6 | TRBD1 | - | TRBV11-3 | TGTGCCAGCAGCTTAAATGGACAGGATAATTCCCCCCTCCACTTT | CASSLNGQDNSPLHF
TRBJ1-3 | - | - | TRBV30 | TGTGCCTGGAGTCCAGACAGCTACTCTGGAAACACCATATATTTT | CAWSPDSYSGNTIYF
TRBJ2-4 | TRBD2 | few | TRBV6-4 | TGTGCCAGCAGTGAACCCCAAACTAGCGGGACCAAAAACATTCAGTACTTC | CASSEPQTSGTKNIQYF
TRBJ1-6 | TRBD1 | - | TRBV4-1 | TGCGCCAGCAGCCAAGAGGACAGGGGATTTAATTCACCCCTCCACTTT | CASSQEDRGFNSPLHF
TRBJ1-2 | TRBD1 | - | TRBV12-5 | TGTGCTAGTGGAGAGTTACTTGGGACAGGTTATGGCTACACCTTC | CASGELLGTGYGYTF
TRBJ2-5 | TRBD2 | - | TRBV7-9 | TGTGCCAGCAGCTTCTGGACTAGCGGGGGAAACATAGAGACCCAGTACTTC | CASSFWTSGGNIETQYF
TRBJ2-1 | - | - | TRBV27 | TGTGCCAGGCCGGGACATTACAATGAGCAGTTCTTC | CARPGHYNEQFF
TRBJ1-6 | - | - | TRBV2 | TGTGCCAGCAGCCCCAGCCATGGCCGGGATTCACCCCTCCACTTT | CASSPSHGRDSPLHF
TRBJ2-3 | TRBD1 | - | TRBV25-1 | TGTGCCAGCAGTGAGCAGGGACAGGTCAGGGATACGCAGTATTTT | CASSEQGQVRDTQYF
TRBJ1-1 | - | - | TRBV5-3 | TGTGCCAGAAGCTTGGGACAGTGCACTGAAGCTTTCTTT | CARSLGQCTEAFF
TRBJ1-5 | - | once | TRBV9 | TGTGCCAGCAGCGCTGGGGGGGGCGGTCAGCCCCAGCATTTT | CASSAGGGGQPQHF
TRBJ2-3 | - | - | TRBV6-6 | TGTGCCAGCACCCAAAGGGGAGATACGCAGTATTTT | CASTQRGDTQYF
TRBJ2-5 | - | - | TRBV5-1 | TGCGCCAGCAGAGCGGGACAGGAACAGACCCAGTACTTC | CASRAGQEQTQYF
TRBJ1-1 | - | - | TRBV6-1 | TGTGCCAGCAGTGATCCGGGGATGAACACTGAAGCTTTCTTT | CASSDPGMNTEAFF
TRBJ1-1 | - | - | TRBV11-2 | TGTGCCAGCAGCTCCTGGGCGGGGGTTTGGGCTTTCTTT | CASSSWAGVWAFF
TRBJ2-1 | TRBD2 | - | TRBV6-5 | TGTGCCAGCAGGGATAGCGGGGGGTTTCCTGAGCAGTTCTTC | CASRDSGGFPEQFF
TRBJ1-1 | - | - | TRBV2 | TGTGCCAGCAGCCCTCAGGTAAACACTGAAGCTTTCTTT | CASSPQVNTEAFF
TRBJ2-1 | TRBD2 | - | TRBV30 | TGTGCCTGGATGACCGGGACTAGCGGGACCGGTCGAGGACGTCGTGAGCAGTTCTTC | CAWMTGTSGTGRGRREQFF
TRBJ2-1 | TRBD2 | - | TRBV30 | TGTGCCTGGGCTCTAGCGGGAGGGAATGAGCAGTTCTTC | CAWALAGGNEQFF
TRBJ2-1 | TRBD2 | - | TRBV4-1 | TGCGCCAGCAGCCGTAGCGGGTCGACTTACAATGAGCAGTTCTTC | CASSRSGSTYNEQFF